These 29 T cell receptor beta chains came from one sample sequenced in a study of T-cell reconstitution after alpha-beta-depleted transplantation in children. Library preparation (for TCRbeta) was performed with unique molecular identifiers. TCRdb analysed the PCR reads with MiXCR anew, one entry per CDR3 protein. The sample holds roughly 300,000 distinct CDR3 sequences; over 9% are singletons and the top ten take 2% to 3%. The specimen comprised PBMCs from the stem cell graft donor, sampled from the stem cell graft. The receptors originated from a human donor who donated a stem cell graft to a child with acute lymphoblastic leukemia.

This clonotype has more than one count but fewer than ten. V usage is TRBV7-9 and J usage is TRBJ2-3, with unresolved D. V lost 2 bases and J lost 0, with 12 bases in between. The CDR3 runs to 16 residues. The germline V gene encodes CDR1 SEHNR and CDR2 FQNEAQ (reference sequence). Written as DNA, the CDR3 is TGTGCCAGCAGCTTACGCCGGGTCACTAGCACAGATACGCAGTATTTT. Translating it yields CASSLRRVTSTDTQYF.

In its sample, this clonotype was seen a few times. The chain links TRBV27 to TRBJ1-6, with D possibly being TRBD1 (5 bases). Trimming took off 0 bases at V and 6 bases at J, with 15 bases between the two ends. Germline CDR1 MNHEY, CDR2 SMNVEV (reference sequence). The CDR3 has 17 residues. CDR3 protein: CASSLSIGVGGNSPLHF. The CDR3 coding sequence is TGTGCCAGCAGTTTATCAATAGGGGTTGGGGGTAATTCACCCCTCCACTTT.

The V gene is TRBV7-6, the J gene TRBJ2-5; D unclear. The CDR3 has 15 residues. V lost 3 bases and J lost 0, with 11 bases in between. Germline V lookup: CDR1 SGHVS, CDR2 FNYEAQ. The CDR3 sequence: CASSFRARDQETQYF. In DNA form, the CDR3 reads TGTGCCAGCAGCTTCCGCGCTAGGGACCAAGAGACCCAGTACTTC.

This chain connects TRBV5-1 to TRBJ2-1; TRBD2 matches 13 bases. Trimming took 1 base from V and 8 from J; bases not matched to a gene: 9. Germline V gene data show CDR1 as SGHRS and CDR2 as YFSETQ. This CDR3 has 17 residues. CDR3 loop: CASSLPITSGRADEQFF. CDR3 DNA: TGCGCCAGCAGCTTGCCCATAACTAGCGGGAGGGCAGATGAGCAGTTCTTC. Variable domain in full (rest from reference TRBV5-1 and TRBJ2-1): KAGVTQTPRYLIKTRGQQVTLSCSPISGHRSVSWYQQTPGQGLQFLFEYFSETQRNKGNFPGRFSGRQFSNSRSEMNVSTLELGDSALYLCASSLPITSGRADEQFFGPGTRLTVL.

The rearrangement links TRBV7-9 to TRBJ2-3; 11 bases are a match to TRBD2. Germline CDR1 and CDR2: SEHNR and FQNEAQ (reference sequence). Trimming removed 5 bases from V and 4 bases from J; junction bases left unmatched: 8. This CDR3 comprises 16 residues. CDR3 loop: CASSRLTSGSADTQYF. CDR3 bases: TGTGCCAGCAGCCGCCTCACTAGCGGGAGCGCAGATACGCAGTATTTT.

This clonotype was recorded many times. This chain connects TRBV28 to TRBJ2-2; 11 bases fit TRBD2. J lost 7 bases, V lost 5 bases, and 9 bases had no gene match. The CDR3 consists of 16 residues. Per the germline V gene, CDR1 is MDHEN and CDR2 is SYDVKM. The CDR3 DNA sequence: TGTGCCAGCAGTCCTACTAGCGGGAGAACCGTCGGGGAGCTGTTTTTT. Its protein is CASSPTSGRTVGELFF.

The V call is TRBV19, the J call TRBJ1-1; 10 bases match TRBD1. V lost 6 bases to trimming and J lost 5 bases; unmatched junction nucleotides: 6. Germline assignment: CDR1 LNHDA and CDR2 SQIVND (reference sequence). There are 14 residues in the CDR3. The DNA for the CDR3 is TGTGCCAGTAGGAGACAGGGGGCAAAAACTGAAGCTTTCTTT. Its translation is CASRRQGAKTEAFF.

This clonotype was recorded at least ten times. The V gene is TRBV7-9, the J gene TRBJ1-2, with D perhaps TRBD1 (5 bases). The V gene lost 5 bases and the J gene lost 7 bases, with 14 bases spanning the gap. CDR3 length: 13 residues. Per germline, CDR1 SEHNR and CDR2 FQNEAQ (reference sequence). The CDR3 bases are TGTGCCAGCAGCCTTGACAGAATTGTTGGCTACACCTTC. It is translated as CASSLDRIVGYTF.

The gene calls are TRBV7-6 and TRBJ2-7, with D maybe TRBD2 (7 bases). With 4 bases removed from V and 2 bases from J, the gap between germline ends came to 18 bases. Germline CDR1 SGHVS, CDR2 FNYEAQ. This CDR3 has 16 residues. The CDR3 coding sequence is TGTGCCAGCAGCTCCCAAGGGGGAGGGCCTACCTACGAGCAGTACTTC. Protein sequence: CASSSQGGGPTYEQYF.

This sequence joins TRBV20-1 and TRBJ2-1, with TRBD2 matching 10 bases. The CDR3 is 17 residues long. Per germline, CDR1 DFQATT and CDR2 SNEGSKA (reference sequence). Trimming cost V 3 bases and J 1 base; bases outside gene matches: 9. CDR3: CSARYPALAGSYNEQFF. CDR3 in DNA: TGCAGTGCTAGGTATCCGGCACTAGCGGGATCCTACAATGAGCAGTTCTTC.

On this clonotype itself: A clone one base away is much larger, so this may be a read error. J is TRBJ2-5 and V is TRBV29-1; tentatively, D is TRBD1 (5 bases). Germline values: CDR1 SQVTM, CDR2 ANQGSEA. The CDR3 contains 12 residues. Trimming removed 4 bases from V and 2 bases from J, with 8 bases in between. CDR3 sequence reads: CSVGAGQETQYF. The CDR3 nucleotides are TGCAGCGTTGGGGCAGGGCAAGAGACCCAGTACTTC.

The chain carries TRBV7-2 and TRBJ2-1, with 10 nucleotides matching TRBD2. The J segment lost 8 bases and the V segment lost 4 bases, leaving 5 bases of the junction unmatched. Germline assignment: CDR1 SGHTA and CDR2 FQGNSA. CDR3 size: 14 residues. This CDR3 is CASSSLAGVDEQFF. The DNA of the CDR3 is TGTGCCAGCAGCTCCCTAGCGGGAGTTGATGAGCAGTTCTTC.

This clonotype was counted many times. The gene calls are TRBV11-2 and TRBJ1-1; the match to TRBD1 covers 10 bases. This CDR3 region has 15 residues. The germline V gene encodes CDR1 SGHAT and CDR2 FQNNGV. Germline trimming cut 5 bases from V and 4 bases from J; bases unmatched to any gene: 7. CDR3 amino acids: CASSPETGGVTEAFF. CDR3 bases: TGTGCCAGCAGCCCGGAGACAGGGGGCGTCACTGAAGCTTTCTTT. The variable domain in full, with the rest retrieved from reference TRBV11-2 and TRBJ1-1, is EAGVAQSPRYKIIEKRQSVAFWCNPISGHATLYWYQQILGQGPKLLIQFQNNGVVDDSQLPKDRFSAERLKGVDSTLKIQPAKLEDSAVYLCASSPETGGVTEAFFGQGTRLTVV.

This clonotype was counted ten times or more. The rearrangement uses TRBV4-1 and TRBJ2-5, with no clear D. The V and J ends lost 0 bases and 3 bases respectively, with 8 bases between them. The CDR3 spans 14 residues. Germline V gene lookup returns CDR1 MGHRA and CDR2 YSYEKL. This CDR3 is CASSQERWEETQYF. CDR3 nucleotide sequence: TGCGCCAGCAGCCAAGAGAGGTGGGAAGAGACCCAGTACTTC.

V is TRBV5-1 and J is TRBJ1-1; D not certain. Trimming left V 4 bases short and J 2 bases short, with 6 bases between. Looked up from germline, CDR1 is SGHRS and CDR2 is YFSETQ. This CDR3 region has 12 residues. CDR3 sequence: CASSLINTEAFF. CDR3 nucleotide sequence: TGCGCCAGCAGCCTAATAAACACTGAAGCTTTCTTT.

Only a few counts were recorded for this clonotype. The chain joins TRBV12-3 or TRBV12-4 to TRBJ1-5; 7 nucleotides agree with TRBD1. The trim removed 6 bases at V and 6 bases at J, leaving 8 bases unmatched. CDR3 length equals 14 residues. CDR3 in DNA: TGTGCCAGCAGCTCGACAGGGCAAGGTCAGCCCCAGCATTTT. Protein: CASSSTGQGQPQHF.

The chain employs TRBV7-8 and TRBJ1-1, with D hard to call. The germline CDR1 and CDR2 sequences are SGHVS and FQNEAQ. The CDR3 totals 12 residues. Deletions cut 5 bases from V and 5 bases from J, with 9 bases between. The CDR3, as DNA: TGTGCCAGCAGCCCGCGGCGGACTGAAGCTTTCTTT. Translation: CASSPRRTEAFF.

This clonotype was picked up a small number of times. The chain combines TRBV7-9 with TRBJ2-5; D possibly corresponds to TRBD2 (5 bases). V dropped 5 bases and J dropped 5 bases, with 15 bases sitting between them. CDR1 is SEHNR, CDR2 FQNEAQ, per germline (reference sequence). The CDR3 length is 14 residues. The CDR3 region is CASSPLEGGETQYF. The CDR3 bases are TGTGCCAGCAGCCCACTAGAGGGTGGGGAGACCCAGTACTTC.

This chain joins TRBV12-3 or TRBV12-4 and TRBJ2-7; D is undetermined. This CDR3 contains 15 residues. V was clipped by 6 bases and J by 4 bases, with 19 bases between them. The CDR3 DNA reads as TGTGCCAGCAGCCGGCAGGTGAATGATGATTACGAGCAGTACTTC. It translates to CASSRQVNDDYEQYF.

The V call is TRBV6-6, the J call TRBJ2-7, with D perhaps matching TRBD2 (5 bases). The germline V gene encodes CDR1 MNHNY and CDR2 SVGAGI (reference sequence). The CDR3 contains 11 residues. The germline V and J ends were trimmed by 8 bases and 4 bases, with 9 bases remaining between them. CDR3 nucleotides: TGTGCCAGCTGCCGAGGGTACGAGCAGTACTTC. Its protein product is CASCRGYEQYF.

This clonotype turned up a few times. The chain carries TRBV6-2 or TRBV6-3 and TRBJ1-3, with D unclear. This CDR3 spans 11 amino acids. Germline values: CDR1 MNHEY, CDR2 SVGEGT. Trimming shortened V by 2 bases and J by 4 bases, and 0 bases separated the two germline ends. CDR3 in amino acids: CASSYGNTIYF. CDR3 coding DNA: TGTGCCAGCAGTTACGGAAACACCATATATTTT.

Here the CDR3 DNA reads TGTGCCAGCAGCCAGGGACTAGCGGTACACACCGGGGAGCTGTTTTTT. Translating gives CASSQGLAVHTGELFF. This rearrangement joins TRBV11-3 to TRBJ2-2; TRBD2 agrees at 11 bases. Per germline, CDR1 SGHNT and CDR2 YENEEA. V lost 5 bases, J lost 3 bases, and 5 bases stayed unmatched. The CDR3 loop spans 16 amino acids.

This clonotype has only a few counts. This chain links TRBV6-2 or TRBV6-3 with TRBJ2-1; 9 nucleotides align to TRBD2. The CDR3 has 17 amino acids. Looked up from germline, CDR1 is MNHEY and CDR2 is SVGEGT. The V segment lost 8 bases and the J segment 5 bases; nucleotides outside the gene matches: 16. Here the CDR3 DNA reads TGTGCCAGCTGCAGCCCTCCAGGACTAGCGACGAACAATGAGCAGTTCTTC. Protein: CASCSPPGLATNNEQFF.

This chain links TRBV24-1 with TRBJ2-5; TRBD1 matches at 9 bases. The V gene's germline CDR1 is KGHDR and CDR2 SFDVKD. CDR3 length: 14 amino acids. The junction had 4 bases not matched to a gene; V was cut back by 5 bases and J by 4 bases. The CDR3 sequence: CATSVTGGLETQYF. The CDR3 nucleotides read TGTGCCACCAGTGTCACAGGGGGCCTAGAGACCCAGTACTTC.

This clonotype showed up just a few times. V usage is TRBV4-2 and J usage is TRBJ2-3; no reliable D call. Between the trimmed V and J ends, which lost 0 bases and 5 bases, there was a span of 6 bases. Germline V lookup: CDR1 LGHNA, CDR2 YNFKEQ. The CDR3 is 13 amino acids. CDR3 region: CASSQDIRDTQYF. DNA of the CDR3: TGTGCCAGCAGCCAAGATATAAGAGATACGCAGTATTTT.

This clonotype was seen a few times. This chain uses TRBV5-5 with TRBJ2-7; D is possibly TRBD1 (6 bases). CDR1 and CDR2 from the germline V gene are SGHKS and YYEKEE (reference sequence). The CDR3 length is 15 residues. Trimming cost V 0 bases and J 3 bases, with 13 bases left between them. The CDR3 DNA reads as TGTGCCAGCAGCTTGGTCCTGGGGGCGGGCTACGAGCAGTACTTC. Translating it yields CASSLVLGAGYEQYF. Supplemented by reference TRBV5-5 and TRBJ2-7, the full variable domain reads DAGVTQSPTHLIKTRGQQVTLRCSPISGHKSVSWYQQVLGQGPQFIFQYYEKEERGRGNFPDRFSARQFPNYSSELNVNALLLGDSALYLCASSLVLGAGYEQYFGPGTRLTVT.

This clonotype has a count of ten or more. The chain is built from TRBV4-1 and TRBJ2-1; tentatively, D is TRBD2 (5 bases). This CDR3 has 13 residues. Deletions cut 0 bases from V and 10 bases from J, with 10 bases between. CDR1 and CDR2 from the germline V gene are MGHRA and YSYEKL. The CDR3 DNA is TGCGCCAGCAGCCAAGACAGAGGGTGGGAGCAGTTCTTC. It translates to CASSQDRGWEQFF.

The gene calls are TRBV11-1 and TRBJ2-6; D is unclear. The CDR3 is 18 amino acids. V lost 5 bases, J lost 0 bases, and 17 bases lay in between. Germline V CDR1 and CDR2: SGHAT, FQDESV (reference sequence). The CDR3, as DNA: TGTGCCAGCAGCCCGCTAACCCCCTGGGGCTCTGGGGCCAACGTCCTGACTTTC. Its protein product is CASSPLTPWGSGANVLTF.

The V and J genes are TRBV5-1 and TRBJ2-1; possibly TRBD2 for D (6 bases). CDR1 is SGHRS and CDR2 is YFSETQ in the germline V gene. V lost 3 bases and J lost 2, with 18 bases in between. The CDR3 totals 17 residues. The CDR3: CASSWIGNGRAYNEQFF. DNA of the CDR3: TGCGCCAGCAGCTGGATCGGTAACGGGAGAGCCTACAATGAGCAGTTCTTC.